This T cell receptor (beta chain) appears in the sequencing data of a study of CD4 and CD8 cells across lung adenocarcinoma regions. TCRdb independently ran MiXCR on the PCR reads; one entry per CDR3 protein. The sample has around 5,200 distinct CDR3 sequences, approximately 50% seen once; the top ten hold less than 20%. The length of the CDR3 is 17 residues. Germline loops: CDR1 MNHEY, CDR2 SMNVEV (reference sequence). V and J are TRBV27 and TRBJ2-3; 7 nucleotides line up with TRBD2. The J call may not be correct, given that the DNA end is closer to TRBJ2-7. This TCR was sampled from a male donor with lung adenocarcinoma. The CD4 and CD8 labels of this study may be unreliable. The specimen sequenced was CD4+ T cells from the margin of a lung tumor. The CDR3 nucleotides are TGTGCCAGCAGTCCGGGGCGCGGGGGTTCTGGGCCAGAGACGCAGTACTTC. It yields the protein CASSPGRGGSGPETQYF.